The next 18 T cell receptor beta chains were all read from a single sample in a study of shared clonotypes between healthy human individuals. Produced via immunoSEQ multiplex PCR; TCRdb's table is partial and in-frame only. The sample lists approximately 500,000 clones; roughly 80% were seen once. The source material was PBMCs. These receptors all stem from a woman between 40 and 55 years old in good health. Some clones in this sample may be carry-over from other donors' samples.

The CDR3 nucleotides are TGTGCCAGCAGCTCGGGACAGGGGAATAATGAAAAACTGTTTTTT. This gives the protein CASSSGQGNNEKLFF. The chain carries TRBV7-9 and TRBJ1-4, with TRBD1 matching 10 bases. The CDR3 covers 15 residues. The germline CDR1 and CDR2 sequences are SEHNR and FQNEAQ (reference sequence). The V segment lost 4 bases and the J segment 4 bases; nucleotides outside the gene matches: 3. The full variable domain, rest sourced from reference TRBV7-9 and TRBJ1-4, is DTGVSQNPRHKITKRGQNVTFRCDPISEHNRLYWYRQTLGQGPEFLTYFQNEAQLEKSRLLSDRFSAERPKGSFSTLEIQRTEQGDSAMYLCASSSGQGNNEKLFFGSGTQLSVL.

This clone has only one observation. V gene TRBV7-9 combines with J gene TRBJ1-1; D call uncertain. CDR3 length: 15 residues. The V and J ends lost 5 bases and 0 bases respectively, with 13 bases between them. Germline V CDR1 and CDR2: SEHNR, FQNEAQ (reference sequence). The CDR3 loop is CASSKAVSMNTEAFF. The CDR3 DNA follows: TGTGCCAGCAGCAAAGCGGTTTCCATGAACACTGAAGCTTTCTTT.

A note on this clone: This likely traces to a read error, being one base from a far larger clone. No conserved phenylalanine or tryptophan is present at the end of the CDR3, so a read error is the likely explanation. The chain links TRBV11-2 to TRBJ2-2; D is uncertain. Trimming removed 0 bases at V and 3 bases at J, with 5 bases between. The CDR3 spans 14 residues. Germline values: CDR1 SGHAT, CDR2 FQNNGV. In nucleotides, the CDR3 is TGTGCCAGCAGCTTAGAACCCCACACCGGGGAGCTGTTTTCT. Its translation is CASSLEPHTGELFS.

This clone was observed once. This rearrangement joins TRBV7-8 to TRBJ1-2; D is unresolved. The CDR3 is 16 amino acids. The V end was cut by 8 bases, the J end by 4 bases, with 23 bases between. CDR1 and CDR2 from the germline V gene are SGHVS and FQNEAQ. The chain's CDR3 is CASHPSRSGRGYGYTF. The CDR3 nucleotides read TGTGCCAGCCACCCCTCGCGGAGTGGGCGGGGCTATGGCTACACCTTC. The entire variable domain, with the rest obtained from reference TRBV7-8 and TRBJ1-2, is as follows: GAGVSQSPRYKVAKRGQDVALRCDPISGHVSLFWYQQALGQGPEFLTYFQNEAQLDKSGLPSDRFFAERPEGSVSTLKIQRTQQEDSAVYLCASHPSRSGRGYGYTFGSGTRLTVV.

This chain links TRBV7-8 with TRBJ2-7; a possible D gene is TRBD2 (6 bases). V was shortened by 3 bases and J by 2 bases, with 11 bases between the two germline ends. The CDR3 extends over 14 amino acids. Per germline, CDR1 SGHVS and CDR2 FQNEAQ. The CDR3 DNA is TGTGCCAGCAGCTTGGGGGGTCTTACCTACGAGCAGTACTTC. Its translation: CASSLGGLTYEQYF.

The chain has TRBV4-3 and TRBJ2-2; TRBD1 matches at 7 bases. V lost 6 bases to trimming and J lost 3 bases; unmatched junction nucleotides: 10. CDR3 length equals 16 residues. The germline gives CDR1 LGHNA, CDR2 YSLEER. The CDR3 region has the DNA TGCGCCAGCAGGCCAGTCTTGGGACAGTACACCGGGGAGCTGTTTTTT. Encoded protein: CASRPVLGQYTGELFF.

In its sample, this clone was seen once. The chain couples TRBV5-1 to TRBJ2-3; 7 bases agree with TRBD1. After removal of 2 bases from V and 1 base from J, the junction contained 7 bases not matched to a gene. Looked up from germline, CDR1 is SGHRS and CDR2 is YFSETQ. The CDR3 loop spans 16 amino acids. The CDR3 is CASSLLEGAGTDTQYF. Written as DNA, the CDR3 is TGCGCCAGCAGCTTACTCGAGGGGGCGGGCACAGATACGCAGTATTTT.

This chain connects TRBV6-4 to TRBJ2-3; unclear D gene. Trimming removed 0 bases at V and 2 bases at J, with 3 bases between. The germline V gene has CDR1 MRHNA and CDR2 SNTAGT. The CDR3 extends over 13 amino acids. The CDR3 reads CASSDSDTDTQYF. CDR3 in DNA: TGTGCCAGCAGTGACTCCGACACAGATACGCAGTATTTT.

CDR3 DNA sequence: TGTGCCAGCAGCCGGGTGGGCGGGACCTACGAGCAGTACTTC. Amino acids: CASSRVGGTYEQYF. The chain is built from TRBV28 and TRBJ2-7, with D maybe TRBD2 (6 bases). This CDR3 spans 14 amino acids. In germline, CDR1 is MDHEN, CDR2 SYDVKM. V lost 6 bases to trimming and J lost 2 bases, with 14 bases between them.

The chain joins TRBV19 to TRBJ2-7; D is uncertain. The germline CDR1 and CDR2 sequences are LNHDA and SQIVND (reference sequence). Trimming cost V 7 bases and J 0 bases, with 13 bases left between them. The CDR3 extends over 14 amino acids. CDR3 loop: CASMATHGSYEQYF. The CDR3 DNA reads TGTGCCAGTATGGCAACCCATGGCTCCTACGAGCAGTACTTC. The variable domain in full, completed from reference TRBV19 and TRBJ2-7, reads DGGITQSPKYLFRKEGQNVTLSCEQNLNHDAMYWYRQDPGQGLRLIYYSQIVNDFQKGDIAEGYSVSREKKESFPLTVTSAQKNPTAFYLCASMATHGSYEQYFGPGTRLTVT.

The CDR3 sequence: CASSLTPQNTEAFF. DNA of the CDR3: TGTGCCAGCAGCTTAACGCCCCAGAACACTGAAGCTTTCTTT. The J gene is TRBJ1-1, the V gene TRBV7-3; D is uncertain. The CDR3 is made up of 14 amino acids. V lost 0 bases and J 1 base, leaving 6 bases between the germline ends. Germline V gene sequence: CDR1 SGHTA, CDR2 FQGTGA.

The chain uses TRBV10-3 and TRBJ2-5; the match to TRBD2 covers 15 bases. The CDR3 has 16 residues. From germline, CDR1 is ENHRY and CDR2 SYGVKD. Trimming took 6 bases from V and 5 from J; bases not matched to a gene: 7. CDR3 sequence (DNA): TGTGCCATCAGCTCCGGGACTAGCGGGAGGTCGGAGACCCAGTACTTC. Its protein product is CAISSGTSGRSETQYF.

With regard to this clone: This likely came from a read error, as a far larger clone is one base away. This sequence joins TRBV7-2 and TRBJ1-1, with D perhaps matching TRBD1 (5 bases). Germline-derived CDR1 and CDR2 are SGHTA and FQGNSA. Trimming removed 10 bases at V and 4 bases at J, with 16 bases between. This CDR3 has 13 amino acids. CDR3: CAIKRTGATEAFF. The CDR3, as DNA: TGTGCCATCAAAAGAACAGGAGCCACTGAAGCTTTCTTT.

This sequence joins TRBV7-9 and TRBJ2-7; the D gene is possibly TRBD2 (6 bases). The germline CDR1 and CDR2 sequences are SEHNR and FQNEAQ (reference sequence). The CDR3 is 18 residues long. Between the trimmed V and J ends, which lost 4 bases and 1 base, there was a span of 23 bases. DNA of the CDR3: TGTGCCAGCAGCTCATATCGCCTTGGCGGGACTCCGTCCTACGAGCAGTACTTC. This sequence encodes CASSSYRLGGTPSYEQYF. Using reference TRBV7-9 and TRBJ2-7 for the parts outside the CDR3, the full variable domain is DTGVSQNPRHKITKRGQNVTFRCDPISEHNRLYWYRQTLGQGPEFLTYFQNEAQLEKSRLLSDRFSAERPKGSFSTLEIQRTEQGDSAMYLCASSSYRLGGTPSYEQYFGPGTRLTVT.

On this clone itself: Other DNA sequences of this sample code for an identical CDR3. This rearrangement joins TRBV30 to TRBJ2-7, with D hard to call. This CDR3 region has 11 residues. V was clipped by 0 bases and J by 4 bases, with 4 bases between them. CDR1 and CDR2 (germline): GTSNPN, SVGIG (reference sequence). The chain's CDR3 is CAWSVQYEQYF. CDR3 bases: TGTGCCTGGAGTGTACAATACGAGCAGTACTTC.

This clone was seen once. With only one base between it and a far larger clone, this is likely a read error. The V call is TRBV2, the J call TRBJ2-5; D might be TRBD1 (5 bases). CDR1 and CDR2 (germline): SNHLY, FYNNEI. The CDR3 has 15 amino acids. The DNA for the CDR3 is TGTGCCAGCAGTTGGAGTGCAGGGAACCAAGAGACCCAGCACTTC. Its translation is CASSWSAGNQETQHF.

Points on this clone: A read error is likely here: a far larger clone is one base away. This sample also contains other DNA sequences that code for the same CDR3. CDR3 sequence: CASSEGGLNTGELFF. CDR3 nucleotide sequence: TGTGCCAGCAGTGAAGGAGGGCTGAACACCGGGGAGCTGTTTTTT. The V call is TRBV6-1, the J call TRBJ2-2; D might be TRBD2 (5 bases). The V gene lost 1 base and the J gene lost 1 base, with 7 bases spanning the gap. The germline V gene encodes CDR1 MNHNS and CDR2 SASEGT. The length of the CDR3 is 15 residues.

This chain joins TRBV5-1 and TRBJ2-5, with 11 nucleotides matching TRBD1. From germline, CDR1 is SGHRS and CDR2 YFSETQ. Trimming took 4 bases from V and 5 from J; bases not matched to a gene: 4. The CDR3 runs to 14 residues. CDR3 DNA sequence: TGCGCCAGCAGCCGGGACAGGGGGTTGGAGACCCAGTACTTC. Amino acid sequence: CASSRDRGLETQYF.